The entry that follows covers one T cell receptor (beta chain) sequence. Trimming stripped 0 bases from V and 5 bases from J, with 16 bases between. The CDR3 is 16 residues long. Looked up from germline, CDR1 is SGHKS and CDR2 is YYEKEE (reference sequence). This entry belongs to a study of blood T cell repertoires in COVID-19. Study summary: Samples came from the United States, Italy and Spain, spanning acute and convalescent COVID-19. PBMCs, B-cell-depleted T cells, or T cells were the source of the cDNA or gDNA that made up the material.

In the original processing: The assay estimated nucleated cells by amplifying reference gene primers. Data came from immunoSEQ multiplex PCR; TCRdb stores just in-frame clones and leaves some out. V and J calls and clone size are as listed in that table; D and trimming were resolved from the DNA. The sample includes over 200,000 clones, approximately 88% seen only once; the top ten take 5.5% to 8%. The chain links TRBV5-5 to TRBJ2-3; the D gene is possibly TRBD1 (5 bases). The source material was peripheral blood. This TCR derives from a man aged 55 to 69 who had recovered from COVID-19. DNA for the CDR3: TGTGCCAGCAGCTTGGCCGGTAGGGGCACGGTAGATACGCAGTATTTT. This sequence encodes CASSLAGRGTVDTQYF.